This T cell receptor (beta chain) was sequenced for a study of cytomegalovirus exposure and HLA in healthy donors. Sequencing was performed with immunoSEQ multiplex PCR; in TCRdb, only in-frame clones are kept and a portion is missing. The repertoire holds 150,000 or so clones, more than 70% seen once, with over 2% in the top ten. This receptor was identified in a human donor in good health. Sequencing used PBMCs.

This CDR3 reads CASSQDMSSGYYEKLFF. CDR3 nucleotides: TGCGCCAGCAGCCAAGATATGTCTTCGGGGTATTATGAAAAACTGTTTTTT. The V gene is TRBV4-1, the J gene TRBJ1-4; D gene unclear. This CDR3 has 17 residues. V dropped 0 bases and J dropped 6 bases, with 17 bases sitting between them. From germline, CDR1 is MGHRA and CDR2 YSYEKL.